One sample yielded the 23 T cell receptor beta chains listed below, sequenced in a study of early T cells in non-severe SARS-CoV-2 infection. TCRdb re-analysed the 5' RACE reads in MiXCR, keeping a single row per CDR3 protein. The table has more than 45,000 distinct CDR3 sequences, roughly 12% seen once. Sequenced input: whole blood. The receptors were gathered from an adult who was a healthcare worker with PCR-confirmed SARS-CoV-2 infection or an uninfected control (not recorded which).

The CDR3 is CASSSGTGPFSPYF. CDR3 DNA: TGTGCCAGCTCATCCGGGACAGGACCATTCAGCCCTTACTTC. This chain links TRBV18 with TRBJ2-7, with 8 bases identical to TRBD1. From germline, CDR1 is KGHSH and CDR2 LQKENI. J was trimmed by 13 bases and V by 5 bases; bases with no gene match: 16. This CDR3 contains 14 residues.

This rearrangement joins TRBV6-5 to TRBJ2-1; unclear D gene. The CDR3 totals 14 residues. Germline values: CDR1 MNHEY, CDR2 SVGAGI. Trimming shortened V by 6 bases and J by 4 bases, and 13 bases separated the two germline ends. This CDR3 is CASRATRMYNEQFF. The CDR3 region has the DNA TGTGCCAGCAGGGCGACTCGGATGTACAATGAGCAGTTCTTC.

This clonotype has only a few counts. V and J are TRBV28 and TRBJ1-2; D not certain. Germline V lookup: CDR1 MDHEN, CDR2 SYDVKM. V lost 9 bases to trimming and J lost 2 bases, with 10 bases between them. CDR3 length equals 12 residues. CDR3 protein: CASVAPNYGYTF. CDR3 bases: TGTGCCAGTGTCGCCCCAAACTATGGCTACACCTTC.

This clonotype was observed a few times. The CDR3 spells CASSRTVTQYF. CDR3 DNA: TGTGCCAGCAGCAGAACAGTGACCCAGTACTTC. The genes are TRBV21-1 and TRBJ2-5. TRBV21-1 is reported as a pseudogene. The CDR3 consists of 11 residues.

This clonotype was detected many times. The chain joins TRBV28 to TRBJ2-7; the D is unclear. This CDR3 contains 11 residues. V was pared by 5 bases and J by 5 bases, with 7 bases between. Germline V CDR1 and CDR2: MDHEN, SYDVKM. DNA of the CDR3: TGTGCCAGCAGTGGACCGAACGAGCAGTACTTC. Translating gives CASSGPNEQYF.

CDR3 sequence reads: CAIATPEGYEQYF. CDR3 nucleotide sequence: TGTGCCATCGCGACTCCCGAGGGCTACGAGCAGTACTTC. The genes are TRBV10-3 and TRBJ2-7; perhaps TRBD2 as D (5 bases). Trimming removed 8 bases from V and 3 bases from J, with 14 bases in between. This CDR3 has 13 residues. Germline V gene data show CDR1 as ENHRY and CDR2 as SYGVKD.

The sample holds a few counts of this clonotype. This chain connects TRBV28 to TRBJ1-2; the match to TRBD1 covers 7 bases. In germline, CDR1 is MDHEN, CDR2 SYDVKM. Losses at the gene ends were 6 bases for V and 2 bases for J; bases not matched to a gene: 6. This CDR3 contains 14 residues. The CDR3 nucleotides are TGTGCCAGCAGCACAGGGGTTTTGAACTATGGCTACACCTTC. It yields the protein CASSTGVLNYGYTF.

This clonotype was counted at least ten times. The V gene is TRBV18, the J gene TRBJ1-1; a possible D gene is TRBD1 (5 bases). This CDR3 contains 14 residues. V gave up 0 bases and J gave up 1 base, with 6 bases separating them. The V gene's germline CDR1 is KGHSH and CDR2 LQKENI. CDR3 residues: CASSPPGGNTEAFF. CDR3 sequence (DNA): TGTGCCAGCTCACCACCGGGGGGGAACACTGAAGCTTTCTTT.

The chain employs TRBV6-2 or TRBV6-3 and TRBJ2-6; 8 positions agree with TRBD1. The CDR3 runs to 14 residues. CDR1 is MNHEY and CDR2 is SVGEGT in the germline V gene. The ends lost 7 bases at V and 4 bases at J; junction bases unmatched: 3. The CDR3 protein is CASTTGGGANVLTF. The DNA of the CDR3 is TGTGCCAGCACCACAGGGGGAGGGGCCAACGTCCTGACTTTC.

This clonotype has just one count. CDR3 nucleotide sequence: TGCGCCAGCAGCTTGGACCCCCTAGATACGCAGTATTTT. Translated, it gives CASSLDPLDTQYF. This chain joins TRBV5-1 and TRBJ2-3; unclear D gene. The germline CDR1 and CDR2 sequences are SGHRS and YFSETQ. V gave up 0 bases and J gave up 5 bases, with 7 bases separating them. This CDR3 spans 13 amino acids.

As concerns this clonotype: A much larger clone differs from this one at a single base, so this may be a read error. The rearrangement uses TRBV7-2 and TRBJ1-2; 7 bases line up with TRBD1. Germline V gene sequence: CDR1 SGHTA, CDR2 FQGNSA. This CDR3 comprises 13 residues. V was pared by 6 bases and J by 5 bases, with 6 bases of the junction left unmatched. This CDR3 reads CASRETGFYGYTF. CDR3 DNA sequence: TGTGCCAGCAGGGAGACAGGGTTTTATGGCTACACCTTC. Combining the CDR3 with reference TRBV7-2 and TRBJ1-2 gives the whole variable domain GAGVSQSPSNKVTEKGKDVELRCDPISGHTALYWYRQSLGQGLEFLIYFQGNSAPDKSGLPSDRFSAERTGGSVSTLTIQRTQQEDSAVYLCASRETGFYGYTFGSGTRLTVV.

The chain joins TRBV9 to TRBJ1-1; TRBD1 might be the D (5 bases). The germline gives CDR1 SGDLS, CDR2 YYNGEE. This CDR3 has 13 amino acids. Trimming cost V 3 bases and J 2 bases, with 8 bases left between them. The CDR3 DNA is TGTGCCAGCAGCGCCGGGACTAACACTGAAGCTTTCTTT. Translating gives CASSAGTNTEAFF.

The sample holds many counts of this clonotype. The chain employs TRBV20-1 and TRBJ2-4; 10 bases align to TRBD2. The CDR3 runs to 18 residues. Trimming cost V 0 bases and J 12 bases; bases outside gene matches: 20. CDR1 is DFQATT and CDR2 is SNEGSKA in the germline V gene (reference sequence). CDR3 DNA sequence: TGCAGTGCTAGAGATCGAGGGGAGGATCAGGTAGCGGGAGGACCTCAGTACTTC. Translation: CSARDRGEDQVAGGPQYF.

This clonotype showed up many times. The chain is built from TRBV18 and TRBJ2-7; D not certain. V was clipped by 3 bases and J by 7 bases, with 13 bases between them. The CDR3 covers 13 residues. Germline loops: CDR1 KGHSH, CDR2 LQKENI. CDR3 nucleotides: TGTGCCAGCTCACCTGACACGGAGAGGGAGCAGTACTTC. Translation gives CASSPDTEREQYF. Full variable domain (rest looked up from reference TRBV18 and TRBJ2-7): NAGVMQNPRHLVRRRGQEARLRCSPMKGHSHVYWYRQLPEEGLKFMVYLQKENIIDESGMPKERFSAEFPKEGPSILRIQQVVRGDSAAYFCASSPDTEREQYFGPGTRLTVT.

The chain is built from TRBV2 and TRBJ1-5; D might be TRBD1 (5 bases). This CDR3 is 15 amino acids long. Germline V lookup: CDR1 SNHLY, CDR2 FYNNEI. Between the trimmed V and J ends, which lost 8 bases and 1 base, there was a span of 15 bases. CDR3 loop: CASGTIGGSNQPQHF. CDR3 DNA: TGTGCCAGCGGGACTATCGGTGGCAGCAATCAGCCCCAGCATTTT. The whole variable domain, remainder taken from reference TRBV2 and TRBJ1-5, is EPEVTQTPSHQVTQMGQEVILRCVPISNHLYFYWYRQILGQKVEFLVSFYNNEISEKSEIFDDQFSVERPDGSNFTLKIRSTKLEDSAMYFCASGTIGGSNQPQHFGDGTRLSIL.

This clonotype was detected many times. The rearrangement joins TRBV12-5 to TRBJ2-7; D is uncertain. The germline gives CDR1 LGHNT, CDR2 FRNRAP. The CDR3 extends over 13 amino acids. Trimming pared 1 base from V and 3 bases from J, leaving 7 bases between. The CDR3 DNA follows: TGTGCTAGTGGTTTGGACCTAGACTACGAGCAGTACTTC. This translates into CASGLDLDYEQYF. Together with reference TRBV12-5 and TRBJ2-7, the CDR3 gives the full variable domain: DARVTQTPRHKVTEMGQEVTMRCQPILGHNTVFWYRQTMMQGLELLAYFRNRAPLDDSGMPKDRFSAEMPDATLATLKIQPSEPRDSAVYFCASGLDLDYEQYFGPGTRLTVT.

This clonotype was recorded many times. This chain's CDR3 is CASSVGDEQFF. In nucleotides, the CDR3 is TGTGCCAGCAGCGTAGGTGATGAGCAGTTCTTC. The chain combines TRBV9 with TRBJ2-1; D remains unclear. Germline assignment: CDR1 SGDLS and CDR2 YYNGEE. Between the trimmed V and J ends, which lost 0 bases and 8 bases, there was a span of 3 bases. This CDR3 spans 11 amino acids.

This clonotype counts as medium-sized. The chain recombines TRBV10-3 with TRBJ2-6; D possibly corresponds to TRBD2 (5 bases). This CDR3 comprises 14 residues. V was shortened by 7 bases and J by 0 bases, with 7 bases between the two germline ends. Per germline, CDR1 ENHRY and CDR2 SYGVKD. In DNA form, the CDR3 reads TGTGCCATCAACGAGGGCTCTGGGGCCAACGTCCTGACTTTC. Protein sequence: CAINEGSGANVLTF.

This clonotype has more than one count but fewer than ten. This chain uses TRBV25-1 with TRBJ1-6; 8 bases are shared with TRBD1. This CDR3 has 13 amino acids. Losses at the gene ends were 8 bases for V and 8 bases for J; bases not matched to a gene: 5. CDR1 is MGHDK, CDR2 SYGVNS, per germline. CDR3 nucleotide sequence: TGTGCCAGCCGGACAGGGTGGGATTCACCCCTCCACTTT. It yields the protein CASRTGWDSPLHF.

The chain is built from TRBV20-1 and TRBJ1-2; TRBD1 matches at 9 bases. CDR1 and CDR2 (germline): DFQATT, SNEGSKA (reference sequence). The CDR3 extends over 14 amino acids. V lost 6 bases to trimming and J lost 8 bases; unmatched junction nucleotides: 13. CDR3 sequence: CSAHSEGQGRGYTF. The CDR3 DNA reads as TGCAGTGCCCACTCAGAGGGACAGGGACGCGGCTACACCTTC.

This clonotype came up a few times. The chain has TRBV20-1 and TRBJ2-7; D gene ambiguous. Deletions cut 5 bases from V and 3 bases from J, with 11 bases between. The CDR3 spans 12 residues. Germline values: CDR1 DFQATT, CDR2 SNEGSKA (reference sequence). The CDR3 loop reads CSAPGGVYEQYF. CDR3 bases: TGCAGTGCTCCTGGTGGGGTCTACGAGCAGTACTTC.

There are many counts of this clonotype. The rearrangement joins TRBV7-9 to TRBJ2-5; 8 positions agree with TRBD2. The CDR3 is 15 amino acids. J was trimmed by 4 bases and V by 4 bases; bases with no gene match: 8. Looked up from germline, CDR1 is SEHNR and CDR2 is FQNEAQ (reference sequence). CDR3 nucleotide sequence: TGTGCCAGCAGCTGGGTCGGGGGGGCCATAGAGACCCAGTACTTC. This encodes CASSWVGGAIETQYF.

This clonotype was recorded a few times. The rearrangement uses TRBV11-2 and TRBJ1-1; 8 bases are shared with TRBD1. The CDR3 runs 17 residues. Per germline, CDR1 SGHAT and CDR2 FQNNGV. Germline trimming cut 1 base from V and 6 bases from J; bases unmatched to any gene: 13. The CDR3 DNA follows: TGTGCCAGCAGCTTAGGGGGGACAGGAGAGGATCGCGCTGAAGCTTTCTTT. This codes for CASSLGGTGEDRAEAFF.